Below, 16 T cell receptor beta chains from the same sample are listed, as sequenced in a study of blood T cell repertoires in COVID-19. Measured with immunoSEQ multiplex PCR; TCRdb has only the in-frame clones, and not every one. The table records about 140,000 clones, around 78% of them present only once. The specimen was peripheral blood. The receptors shown here come from a woman aged 80 or over with active or convalescent COVID-19.

The chain couples TRBV5-1 to TRBJ1-4; 7 positions match TRBD1. The CDR3 sequence is 13 residues long. The germline V gene encodes CDR1 SGHRS and CDR2 YFSETQ. Unmatched junction bases numbered 1, after V lost 1 base and J lost 7 bases. CDR3 nucleotide sequence: TGCGCCAGCAGCTTGACAGGGGTTGAAAAACTGTTTTTT. Translation gives CASSLTGVEKLFF.

The chain uses TRBV2 and TRBJ1-1; maybe TRBD1 (5 bases). CDR3 length: 15 amino acids. V gave up 6 bases and J gave up 2 bases, with 16 bases separating them. The germline V gene encodes CDR1 SNHLY and CDR2 FYNNEI. For the CDR3, the DNA is TGTGCCAGCAGAACTGGGGGGGAGTTTAACACTGAAGCTTTCTTT. It codes for CASRTGGEFNTEAFF.

The count of this clone is one. The chain links TRBV5-1 to TRBJ2-3, with TRBD2 identical over 8 bases. The CDR3 consists of 14 residues. Germline-derived CDR1 and CDR2 are SGHRS and YFSETQ. Trimming removed 4 bases from V and 2 bases from J; junction bases left unmatched: 3. DNA for the CDR3: TGCGCCAGCAGCCTCGGACTAGCCACAGATACGCAGTATTTT. Protein product: CASSLGLATDTQYF.

This clone appeared a few times. The sample has other DNA sequences that encode this CDR3 too. The chain recombines TRBV14 with TRBJ1-2; D is undetermined. The CDR3 totals 13 residues. V dropped 0 bases and J dropped 4 bases, with 6 bases sitting between them. Per germline, CDR1 SGHDN and CDR2 FVKESK. The CDR3 DNA is TGTGCCAGCAGCCAAGACTATAGCTATGGCTACACCTTC. As protein: CASSQDYSYGYTF.

The CDR3, as DNA: TGTGCCAGCAGTAAGGGGCGGGGGTACGAGCAGTACTTC. Translating gives CASSKGRGYEQYF. The V and J genes are TRBV6-5 and TRBJ2-7; 7 bases are a match to TRBD2. There are 13 residues in the CDR3. Germline trimming cut 5 bases from V and 4 bases from J; bases unmatched to any gene: 5. CDR1 is MNHEY and CDR2 is SVGAGI in the germline V gene.

This clone was observed many times. V usage is TRBV19 and J usage is TRBJ1-2; D gene ambiguous. This CDR3 is 14 amino acids long. With 7 bases removed from V and 0 bases from J, the gap between germline ends came to 12 bases. Germline lookup yields CDR1 LNHDA and CDR2 SQIVND (reference sequence). The CDR3 nucleotides are TGTGCCAGTACGGTCTTTACAGCTAACTATGGCTACACCTTC. This sequence encodes CASTVFTANYGYTF.

CDR3 nucleotide sequence: TGTGCCAGCAGTTACCTACCGACAGGGGTGGCCACTGAAGCTTTCTTT. It yields the protein CASSYLPTGVATEAFF. The V gene is TRBV6-6, the J gene TRBJ1-1, with 8 bases lining up with TRBD1. The CDR3 extends over 16 amino acids. CDR1 and CDR2 (germline): MNHNY, SVGAGI (reference sequence). V was clipped by 2 bases and J by 4 bases; unmatched bases: 9.

This chain joins TRBV7-9 and TRBJ1-1; 9 bases line up with TRBD1. The CDR3 is 13 amino acids. Germline CDR1 reads SEHNR; CDR2 reads FQNEAQ (reference sequence). Losses at the gene ends were 6 bases for V and 5 bases for J; bases not matched to a gene: 4. This chain's CDR3 is CASSNRGLTEAFF. The CDR3 region has the DNA TGTGCCAGCAGTAACAGGGGGCTTACTGAAGCTTTCTTT.

J is TRBJ2-7 and V is TRBV28, with 8 bases matching TRBD2. The V and J ends lost 7 bases and 2 bases, in that order; junction bases with no gene match: 4. Germline V CDR1 and CDR2: MDHEN, SYDVKM. This CDR3 is 13 amino acids long. CDR3 loop: CASTNGGAYEQYF. For the CDR3, the DNA is TGTGCCAGCACCAACGGGGGGGCCTACGAGCAGTACTTC. Looking up the rest from reference TRBV28 and TRBJ2-7 gives the full variable domain: DVKVTQSSRYLVKRTGEKVFLECVQDMDHENMFWYRQDPGLGLRLIYFSYDVKMKEKGDIPEGYSVSREKKERFSLILESASTNQTSMYLCASTNGGAYEQYFGPGTRLTVT.

The chain employs TRBV6-5 and TRBJ1-6; D is ambiguous. The CDR3 length is 11 residues. Germline V gene data show CDR1 as MNHEY and CDR2 as SVGAGI. Trimming left V 6 bases short and J 8 bases short, with 5 bases between. CDR3 nucleotide sequence: TGTGCCAGCAGCCAGGATTCACCCCTCCACTTT. This encodes CASSQDSPLHF.

The chain combines TRBV5-6 with TRBJ1-2; 9 nucleotides agree with TRBD1. Germline CDR1 is SGHDT and CDR2 is YYEEEE. The J segment lost 7 bases and the V segment lost 5 bases, leaving 9 bases of the junction unmatched. The CDR3 runs to 14 residues. The CDR3 here is CASSPGQGRPGYTF. CDR3 in DNA: TGTGCCAGCAGTCCGGGACAGGGACGACCTGGCTACACCTTC. The entire variable domain, with the rest obtained from reference TRBV5-6 and TRBJ1-2, is as follows: DAGVTQSPTHLIKTRGQQVTLRCSPKSGHDTVSWYQQALGQGPQFIFQYYEEEERQRGNFPDRFSGHQFPNYSSELNVNALLLGDSALYLCASSPGQGRPGYTFGSGTRLTVV.

The V call is TRBV6-2 or TRBV6-3, the J call TRBJ2-1, with D perhaps TRBD2 (5 bases). The germline V gene has CDR1 MNHEY and CDR2 SVGEGT. The V end was cut by 6 bases, the J end by 0 bases, with 15 bases between. There are 16 residues in the CDR3. The CDR3 nucleotides are TGTGCCAGCAGCCGGACGGGGTACGGCTCCTACAATGAGCAGTTCTTC. It specifies CASSRTGYGSYNEQFF.

In the case of this clone: This CDR3 is also generated by other DNA sequences in the sample. The chain recombines TRBV3-1 (or the pseudogene TRBV3-2) with TRBJ2-5, with D perhaps TRBD1 (6 bases). V was trimmed by 5 bases and J by 4 bases, leaving 14 bases between them. The CDR3 is 14 residues long. Germline V gene sequence: CDR1 LGHDT, CDR2 YNNKEL (reference sequence). CDR3 nucleotides: TGTGCCAGCAGCTCTCGGACAGCCAGAGAGACCCAGTACTTC. Protein sequence: CASSSRTARETQYF.

This sequence joins TRBV7-8 and TRBJ2-3, with a tentative D call TRBD2 (6 bases). V was shortened by 5 bases and J by 2 bases, with 17 bases between the two germline ends. The CDR3 contains 16 residues. CDR1 and CDR2 from the germline V gene are SGHVS and FQNEAQ. CDR3 protein: CASSPSLSGVTDTQYF. CDR3 DNA: TGTGCCAGCAGCCCGTCACTTTCGGGAGTCACAGATACGCAGTATTTT.

V usage is TRBV11-2 and J usage is TRBJ2-2, with a tentative D call TRBD2 (6 bases). Germline V gene data show CDR1 as SGHAT and CDR2 as FQNNGV. This CDR3 is built from 17 residues. Trimming shortened V by 0 bases and J by 4 bases, and 15 bases separated the two germline ends. CDR3 sequence: CASSLDWAGPVTGELFF. The CDR3 DNA reads TGTGCCAGCAGCTTAGATTGGGCGGGGCCAGTCACCGGGGAGCTGTTTTTT.

The chain links TRBV9 to TRBJ2-3; 7 nucleotides match TRBD1. V shed 3 bases and J 0 bases; nucleotides not matched to a gene: 4. From germline, CDR1 is SGDLS and CDR2 YYNGEE. The CDR3 runs to 15 residues. The CDR3 region has the DNA TGTGCCAGCAGCGCCTGGACAGGCAGCACAGATACGCAGTATTTT. Its translation: CASSAWTGSTDTQYF. The whole variable domain, filled in from reference TRBV9 and TRBJ2-3, reads DSGVTQTPKHLITATGQRVTLRCSPRSGDLSVYWYQQSLDQGLQFLIQYYNGEERAKGNILERFSAQQFPDLHSELNLSSLELGDSALYFCASSAWTGSTDTQYFGPGTRLTVL.